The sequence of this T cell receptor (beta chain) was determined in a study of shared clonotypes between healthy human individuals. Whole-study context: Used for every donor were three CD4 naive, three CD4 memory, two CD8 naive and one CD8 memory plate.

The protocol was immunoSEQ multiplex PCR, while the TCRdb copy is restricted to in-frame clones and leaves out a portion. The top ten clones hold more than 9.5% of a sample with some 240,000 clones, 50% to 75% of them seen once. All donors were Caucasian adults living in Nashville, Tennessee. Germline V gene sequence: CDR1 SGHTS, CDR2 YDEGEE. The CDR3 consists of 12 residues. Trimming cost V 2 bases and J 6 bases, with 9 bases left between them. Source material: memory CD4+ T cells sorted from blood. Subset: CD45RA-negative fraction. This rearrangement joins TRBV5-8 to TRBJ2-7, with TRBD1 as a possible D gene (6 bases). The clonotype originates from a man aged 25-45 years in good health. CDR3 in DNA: TGTGCCAGCAGCTTCACAGGGCCCGAGCAGTACTTC. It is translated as CASSFTGPEQYF. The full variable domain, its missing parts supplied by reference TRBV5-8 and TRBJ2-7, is EAGVTQSPTHLIKTRGQQATLRCSPISGHTSVYWYQQALGLGLQFLLWYDEGEERNRGNFPPRFSGRQFPNYSSELNVNALELEDSALYLCASSFTGPEQYFGPGTRLTVT.